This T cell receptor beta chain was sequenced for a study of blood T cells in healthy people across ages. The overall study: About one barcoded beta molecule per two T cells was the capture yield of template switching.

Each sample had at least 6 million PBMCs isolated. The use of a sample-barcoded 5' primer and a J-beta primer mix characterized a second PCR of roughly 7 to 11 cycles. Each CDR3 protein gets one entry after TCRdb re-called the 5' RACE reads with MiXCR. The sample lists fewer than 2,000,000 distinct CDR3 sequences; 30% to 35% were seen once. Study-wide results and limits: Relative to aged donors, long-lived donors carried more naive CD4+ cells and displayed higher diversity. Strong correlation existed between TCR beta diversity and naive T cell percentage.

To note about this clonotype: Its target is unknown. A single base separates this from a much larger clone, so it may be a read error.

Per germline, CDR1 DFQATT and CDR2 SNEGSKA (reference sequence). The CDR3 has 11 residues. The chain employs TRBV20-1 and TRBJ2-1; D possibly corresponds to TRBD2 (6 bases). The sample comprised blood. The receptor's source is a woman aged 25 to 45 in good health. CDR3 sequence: CSRLVGNERFF. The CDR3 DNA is TGCAGTCGACTAGTAGGCAATGAGCGGTTCTTC.